Listed here are 27 T cell receptor beta chains from one sample, sequenced in a study of T cell responses to AZD1222 COVID-19 vaccine. Libraries were prepared by immunoSEQ multiplex PCR; TCRdb keeps only in-frame clonotypes and omits some of them. The table lists approximately 110,000 clones, 88% of them singletons. Sample: peripheral blood, taken on day 0 of AZD1222 vaccination. The receptors derive from an adult in good health.

This clone came up a few times. The rearrangement joins TRBV4-1 to TRBJ1-2; D is uncertain. The CDR3 covers 14 residues. With 1 base removed from V and 6 bases from J, the gap between germline ends came to 12 bases. The germline V gene has CDR1 MGHRA and CDR2 YSYEKL. The CDR3 nucleotides read TGCGCCAGCAGCCAAGTTGAGGGAAGTGATGGCTACACCTTC. Translated, it gives CASSQVEGSDGYTF.

This rearrangement joins TRBV6-1 to TRBJ1-4; 9 bases align to TRBD1. J lost 9 bases, V lost 2 bases, and 7 bases had no gene match. Germline V gene sequence: CDR1 MNHNS, CDR2 SASEGT. This CDR3 is built from 15 residues. In nucleotides, the CDR3 is TGTGCCAGCAGTGAACCCCGGACAGGGGTGCAAAAACTGTTTTTT. Translated: CASSEPRTGVQKLFF.

The rearrangement links TRBV4-3 to TRBJ2-1, with a possible D match to TRBD1 (5 bases). This CDR3 is 17 amino acids long. The V and J ends lost 0 bases and 3 bases respectively, with 15 bases between them. Germline V CDR1 and CDR2: LGHNA, YSLEER. The CDR3 nucleotides read TGCGCCAGCAGCCAAGATCCGTTCGGACAAGGCTACAATGAGCAGTTCTTC. Translation: CASSQDPFGQGYNEQFF.

The rearrangement joins TRBV5-5 to TRBJ1-4, with D unclear. This CDR3 region has 13 residues. V dropped 4 bases and J dropped 6 bases, with 10 bases sitting between them. Germline loops: CDR1 SGHKS, CDR2 YYEKEE (reference sequence). This chain's CDR3 is CASSEPGYEKLFF. CDR3 nucleotide sequence: TGTGCCAGCAGCGAACCGGGGTATGAAAAACTGTTTTTT.

The J gene is TRBJ1-3, the V gene TRBV10-3; D uncertain. With 10 bases removed from V and 4 bases from J, the gap between germline ends came to 11 bases. Germline lookup yields CDR1 ENHRY and CDR2 SYGVKD. There are 12 residues in the CDR3. The CDR3 region has the DNA TGTGCCACTGAGACAACAGGAAACACCATATATTTT. This encodes CATETTGNTIYF.

J is TRBJ2-1 and V is TRBV2; D is ambiguous. The V gene's germline CDR1 is SNHLY and CDR2 FYNNEI. The CDR3 runs 13 residues. V lost 4 bases and J lost 3, with 7 bases in between. Here the CDR3 reads CASSGDNYNEQFF. The CDR3 coding sequence is TGTGCCAGCAGTGGAGACAACTACAATGAGCAGTTCTTC.

This clone was seen a single time. This chain joins TRBV2 and TRBJ2-7, with TRBD1 matching 8 bases. With 4 bases clipped from V and 6 bases from J, the junction kept 8 bases outside the gene matches. Germline V gene data show CDR1 as SNHLY and CDR2 as FYNNEI. This CDR3 is built from 14 residues. CDR3 sequence: CASSGRQGAGEQYF. CDR3 bases: TGTGCCAGCAGTGGAAGGCAGGGGGCAGGCGAGCAGTACTTC.

CDR3 sequence (DNA): TGTGCCAGCAGTTACAGCCCTCCGGGGACTGAAGCTTTCTTT. It specifies CASSYSPPGTEAFF. J is TRBJ1-1 and V is TRBV6-2 or TRBV6-3; D unclear. Trimming took off 2 bases at V and 5 bases at J, with 12 bases between the two ends. CDR1 and CDR2 from the germline V gene are MNHEY and SVGEGT. The CDR3 runs to 14 residues.

The chain has TRBV21-1 and TRBJ1-4. TRBV21-1 is noted as a pseudogene. The length of the CDR3 is 16 residues. The CDR3 nucleotides read TGTGCCAGCAGCAGAGGGACGGCGTCACTAGGTGAAAAACTGTTTTTT. It translates to CASSRGTASLGEKLFF.

V and J are TRBV4-2 and TRBJ2-1, with D possibly TRBD2 on 5 matching bases. The V end lost 0 bases, the J end lost 5 bases, and 8 bases lay between the germline ends. Per germline, CDR1 LGHNA and CDR2 YNFKEQ. CDR3 length equals 14 residues. This CDR3 reads CASSQEDLHNEQFF. As DNA, the CDR3 is TGTGCCAGCAGCCAAGAGGACTTACACAATGAGCAGTTCTTC.

The J gene is TRBJ1-6, the V gene TRBV18; TRBD1 matches at 9 bases. V was clipped by 6 bases and J by 8 bases; unmatched bases: 2. The CDR3 extends over 13 amino acids. Germline loops: CDR1 KGHSH, CDR2 LQKENI. The CDR3 is CASSRDRDSPLHF. CDR3 coding DNA: TGTGCCAGCTCCCGGGACAGGGATTCACCCCTCCACTTT. The full variable domain, its missing parts supplied by reference TRBV18 and TRBJ1-6, is NAGVMQNPRHLVRRRGQEARLRCSPMKGHSHVYWYRQLPEEGLKFMVYLQKENIIDESGMPKERFSAEFPKEGPSILRIQQVVRGDSAAYFCASSRDRDSPLHFGNGTRLTVT.

The rearrangement uses TRBV19 and TRBJ2-5; 8 bases fit TRBD1. The CDR3 has 14 residues. Losses at the gene ends were 1 base for V and 5 bases for J; bases not matched to a gene: 3. The germline V gene has CDR1 LNHDA and CDR2 SQIVND (reference sequence). The CDR3 reads CASSIGTGPETQYF. CDR3 nucleotide sequence: TGTGCCAGTAGTATAGGGACAGGGCCCGAGACCCAGTACTTC.

V is TRBV4-3 and J is TRBJ2-5; possible D gene TRBD1, 5 bases. Trimming pared 4 bases from V and 5 bases from J, leaving 14 bases between. The CDR3 is made up of 14 amino acids. Looked up from germline, CDR1 is LGHNA and CDR2 is YSLEER. The CDR3 sequence: CASSPDRWWETQYF. The DNA of the CDR3 is TGCGCCAGCAGCCCCGACAGATGGTGGGAGACCCAGTACTTC.

The chain joins TRBV19 to TRBJ1-5; tentative D call: TRBD1 (5 bases). V was trimmed by 1 base and J by 0 bases, leaving 7 bases between them. CDR1 is LNHDA and CDR2 is SQIVND in the germline V gene (reference sequence). This CDR3 has 15 residues. The CDR3 DNA reads as TGTGCCAGTAGTATAGTGGGACTTAGCAATCAGCCCCAGCATTTT. This gives the protein CASSIVGLSNQPQHF.

This sequence joins TRBV7-2 and TRBJ1-5; D remains unclear. Germline V gives CDR1 SGHTA, CDR2 FQGNSA. Between the trimmed V and J ends, which lost 0 bases and 1 base, there was a span of 7 bases. The CDR3 consists of 15 residues. CDR3 sequence reads: CASSLAARSNQPQHF. DNA for the CDR3: TGTGCCAGCAGCTTAGCAGCGAGGAGCAATCAGCCCCAGCATTTT.

The gene calls are TRBV6-1 and TRBJ1-6; D remains ambiguous. V lost 7 bases, J lost 7 bases, and 14 bases lay in between. The CDR3 length is 14 residues. Germline values: CDR1 MNHNS, CDR2 SASEGT. The CDR3 is CASMGFQTNSPLHF. The CDR3 DNA reads as TGTGCCAGCATGGGGTTTCAAACCAATTCACCCCTCCACTTT.

V usage is TRBV19 and J usage is TRBJ2-3, with a weak D call TRBD1 (6 bases). CDR1 and CDR2 (germline): LNHDA, SQIVND (reference sequence). This CDR3 is built from 13 residues. Trimming stripped 5 bases from V and 7 bases from J, with 13 bases between. The CDR3 DNA reads TGTGCCAGTAGTTCATTAACAGGGAATACGCAGTATTTT. Translation: CASSSLTGNTQYF.

This sequence joins TRBV5-6 and TRBJ1-5, with D maybe TRBD1 (6 bases). V was pared by 4 bases and J by 2 bases, with 10 bases between. CDR3 length: 14 amino acids. CDR1 is SGHDT, CDR2 YYEEEE, per germline. In nucleotides, the CDR3 is TGTGCCAGCAGCCATGCAGGGGGCAATCAGCCCCAGCATTTT. It translates to CASSHAGGNQPQHF.

This chain connects TRBV2 to TRBJ2-5; 7 bases are shared with TRBD2. Germline CDR1 reads SNHLY; CDR2 reads FYNNEI. The V segment lost 4 bases and the J segment 5 bases; nucleotides outside the gene matches: 13. The CDR3 extends over 16 amino acids. This chain's CDR3 is CASSGGGLAGYETQYF. CDR3 in DNA: TGTGCCAGCAGTGGGGGAGGGCTCGCCGGTTATGAGACCCAGTACTTC.

This sequence joins TRBV7-9 and TRBJ1-4; no firm D call. The CDR3 is 14 amino acids. The V gene lost 5 bases and the J gene lost 7 bases, with 14 bases spanning the gap. Germline lookup yields CDR1 SEHNR and CDR2 FQNEAQ (reference sequence). The CDR3 spells CASSPGAWGEKLFF. In DNA form, the CDR3 reads TGTGCCAGCAGCCCCGGAGCGTGGGGTGAAAAACTGTTTTTT.

The chain has TRBV12-3 or TRBV12-4 and TRBJ2-7, with TRBD2 identical over 7 bases. This CDR3 region has 12 residues. The V segment lost 11 bases and the J segment 2 bases; nucleotides outside the gene matches: 6. The CDR3 protein is CAVGRGAYEQYF. The CDR3 coding sequence is TGTGCCGTTGGGAGGGGAGCCTACGAGCAGTACTTC.

The chain recombines TRBV2 with TRBJ2-3; perhaps TRBD2 as D (6 bases). V lost 6 bases to trimming and J lost 2 bases, with 9 bases between them. Germline lookup yields CDR1 SNHLY and CDR2 FYNNEI. CDR3 length: 13 amino acids. The CDR3 protein is CASRRGTTDTQYF. DNA for the CDR3: TGTGCCAGCAGGCGGGGAACCACAGATACGCAGTATTTT.

This clone was recorded once. The chain recombines TRBV4-2 with TRBJ1-2, with a possible D match to TRBD1 (6 bases). This CDR3 is 14 amino acids long. CDR1 is LGHNA and CDR2 is YNFKEQ in the germline V gene. With 2 bases removed from V and 3 bases from J, the gap between germline ends came to 10 bases. CDR3 sequence (DNA): TGTGCCAGCAGCCAAATTTACAGGGACTATGGCTACACCTTC. Translating gives CASSQIYRDYGYTF.

The count of this clone is one. The V gene is TRBV5-4, the J gene TRBJ1-2, with 10 bases matching TRBD1. This CDR3 has 14 residues. Per the germline V gene, CDR1 is SGHNT and CDR2 is YYREEE (reference sequence). J gave up 6 bases and V 4 bases, and 6 bases lay outside the gene matches. CDR3 region: CASSTDRGRDGYTF. The DNA of the CDR3 is TGTGCCAGCAGCACCGACAGGGGGCGGGATGGCTACACCTTC. Drawing the rest from reference TRBV5-4 and TRBJ1-2, the complete variable domain is ETGVTQSPTHLIKTRGQQVTLRCSSQSGHNTVSWYQQALGQGPQFIFQYYREEENGRGNFPPRFSGLQFPNYSSELNVNALELDDSALYLCASSTDRGRDGYTFGSGTRLTVV.

V usage is TRBV19 and J usage is TRBJ2-5, with D tentatively TRBD2 (7 bases). Deletions cut 6 bases from V and 4 bases from J, with 18 bases between. Germline-derived CDR1 and CDR2 are LNHDA and SQIVND (reference sequence). This CDR3 has 15 amino acids. The CDR3 nucleotides read TGTGCCAGTAGCTATGGGCAGGGGAGGGGAGAGACCCAGTACTTC. Translated, it gives CASSYGQGRGETQYF.

The chain uses TRBV3-1 (or the pseudogene TRBV3-2) and TRBJ2-2; possible D gene TRBD2, 5 bases. Germline loops: CDR1 LGHDT, CDR2 YNNKEL (reference sequence). The CDR3 is 15 amino acids. With 0 bases removed from V and 7 bases from J, the gap between germline ends came to 12 bases. The CDR3 DNA reads as TGTGCCAGCAGCCAAGAAGGGCTAGCCGTCGGGGAGCTGTTTTTT. Residues: CASSQEGLAVGELFF.

The genes are TRBV27 and TRBJ1-2, with no clear D. V was trimmed by 2 bases and J by 3 bases, leaving 7 bases between them. Germline V gives CDR1 MNHEY, CDR2 SMNVEV (reference sequence). The CDR3 loop spans 13 amino acids. The CDR3 nucleotides read TGTGCCAGCAGTTTAAATTCCCACTATGGCTACACCTTC. It codes for CASSLNSHYGYTF.